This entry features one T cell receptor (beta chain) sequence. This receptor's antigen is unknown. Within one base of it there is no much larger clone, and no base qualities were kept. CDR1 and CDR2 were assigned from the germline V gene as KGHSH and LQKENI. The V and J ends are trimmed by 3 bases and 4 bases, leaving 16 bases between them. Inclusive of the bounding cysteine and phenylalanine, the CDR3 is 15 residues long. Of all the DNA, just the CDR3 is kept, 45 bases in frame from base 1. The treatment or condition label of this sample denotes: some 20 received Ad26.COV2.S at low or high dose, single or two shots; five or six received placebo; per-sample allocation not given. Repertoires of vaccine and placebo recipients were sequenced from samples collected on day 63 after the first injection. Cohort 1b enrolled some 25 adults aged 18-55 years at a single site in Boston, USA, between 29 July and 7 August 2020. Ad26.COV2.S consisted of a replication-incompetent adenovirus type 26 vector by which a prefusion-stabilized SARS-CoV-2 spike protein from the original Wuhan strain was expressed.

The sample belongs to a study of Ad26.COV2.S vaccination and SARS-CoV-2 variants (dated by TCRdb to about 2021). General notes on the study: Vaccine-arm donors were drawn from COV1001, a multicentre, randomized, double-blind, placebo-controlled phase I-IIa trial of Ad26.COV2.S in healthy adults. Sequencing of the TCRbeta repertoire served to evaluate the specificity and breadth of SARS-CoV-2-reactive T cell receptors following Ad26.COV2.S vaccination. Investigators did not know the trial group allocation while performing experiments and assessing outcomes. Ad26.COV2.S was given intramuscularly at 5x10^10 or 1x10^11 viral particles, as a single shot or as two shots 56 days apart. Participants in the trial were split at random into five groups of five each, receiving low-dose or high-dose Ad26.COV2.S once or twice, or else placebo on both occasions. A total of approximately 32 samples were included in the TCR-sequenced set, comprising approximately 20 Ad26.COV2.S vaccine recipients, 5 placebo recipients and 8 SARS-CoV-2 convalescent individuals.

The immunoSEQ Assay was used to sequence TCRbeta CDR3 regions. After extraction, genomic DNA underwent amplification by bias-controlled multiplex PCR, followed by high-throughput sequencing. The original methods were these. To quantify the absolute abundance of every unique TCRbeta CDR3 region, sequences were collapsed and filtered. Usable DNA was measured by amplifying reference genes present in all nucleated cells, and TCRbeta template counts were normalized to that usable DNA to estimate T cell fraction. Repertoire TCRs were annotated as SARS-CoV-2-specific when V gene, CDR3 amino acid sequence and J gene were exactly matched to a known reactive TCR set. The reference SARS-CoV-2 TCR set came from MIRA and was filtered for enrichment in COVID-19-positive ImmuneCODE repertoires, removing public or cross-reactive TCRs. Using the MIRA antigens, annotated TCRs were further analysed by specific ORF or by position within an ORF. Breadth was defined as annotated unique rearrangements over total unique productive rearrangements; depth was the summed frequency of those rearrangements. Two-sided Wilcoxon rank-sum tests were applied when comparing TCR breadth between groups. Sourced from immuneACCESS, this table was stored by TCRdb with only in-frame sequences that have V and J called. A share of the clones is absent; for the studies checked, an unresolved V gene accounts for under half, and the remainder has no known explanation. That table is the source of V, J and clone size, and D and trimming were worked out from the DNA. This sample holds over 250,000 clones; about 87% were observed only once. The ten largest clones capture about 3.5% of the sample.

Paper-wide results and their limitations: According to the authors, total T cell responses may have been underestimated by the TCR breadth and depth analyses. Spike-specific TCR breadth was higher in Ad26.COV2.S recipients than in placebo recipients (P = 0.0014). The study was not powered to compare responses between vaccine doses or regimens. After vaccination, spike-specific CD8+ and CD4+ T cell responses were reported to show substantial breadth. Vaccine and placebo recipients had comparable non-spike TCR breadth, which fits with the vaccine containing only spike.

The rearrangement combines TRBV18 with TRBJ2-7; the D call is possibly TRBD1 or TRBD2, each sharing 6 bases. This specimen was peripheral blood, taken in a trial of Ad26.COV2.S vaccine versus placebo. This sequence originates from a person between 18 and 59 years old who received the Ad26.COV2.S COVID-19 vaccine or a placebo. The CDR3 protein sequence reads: CASSPFVGGKYEQYF. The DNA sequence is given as TGTGCCAGCTCACCTTTCGTCGGGGGCAAGTACGAGCAGTACTTC.